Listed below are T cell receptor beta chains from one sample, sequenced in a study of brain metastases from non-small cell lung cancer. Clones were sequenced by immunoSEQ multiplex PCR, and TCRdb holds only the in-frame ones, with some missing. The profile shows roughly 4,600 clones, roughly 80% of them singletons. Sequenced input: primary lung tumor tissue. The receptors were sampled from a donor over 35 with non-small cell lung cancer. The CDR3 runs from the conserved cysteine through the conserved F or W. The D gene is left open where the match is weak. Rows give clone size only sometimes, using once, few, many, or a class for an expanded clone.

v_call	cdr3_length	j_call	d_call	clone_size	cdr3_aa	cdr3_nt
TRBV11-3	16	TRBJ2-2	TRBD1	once	CASSPEGAGNTGELFF	TGTGCCAGCAGCCCCGAGGGGGCAGGGAACACCGGGGAGCTGTTTTTT
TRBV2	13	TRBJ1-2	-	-	CASSVEDVYGYTF	TGTGCCAGCAGTGTCGAGGACGTCTATGGCTACACCTTC
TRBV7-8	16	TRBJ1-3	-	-	CASSILTGSHGNTIYF	TGTGCCAGCAGCATCTTAACAGGGAGCCATGGAAACACCATATATTTT
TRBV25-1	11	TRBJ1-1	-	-	CASSEYTEAFF	TGTGCCAGCAGTGAATACACTGAAGCTTTCTTT
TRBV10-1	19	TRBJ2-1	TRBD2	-	CASSLLSGTSDSSYNEQFF	TGCGCCAGCAGCCTGCTTTCCGGGACTAGCGACAGCTCCTACAATGAGCAGTTCTTC
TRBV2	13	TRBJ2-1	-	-	CASSVGDGGEQFF	TGTGCCAGCAGTGTAGGGGACGGGGGAGAGCAGTTCTTC
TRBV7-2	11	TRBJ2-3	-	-	CASSLADTQYF	TGTGCCAGCAGCTTAGCAGATACGCAGTATTTT
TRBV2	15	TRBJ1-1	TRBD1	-	CASSDGTGRDTEAFF	TGTGCCAGCAGTGATGGGACAGGTCGGGACACTGAAGCTTTCTTT
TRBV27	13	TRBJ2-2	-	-	CASSLFDTGELFF	TGTGCCAGCAGTTTATTCGACACCGGGGAGCTGTTTTTT
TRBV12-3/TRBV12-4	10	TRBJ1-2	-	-	CASGGLGYTF	TGTGCCAGCGGGGGGCTGGGCTACACCTTC
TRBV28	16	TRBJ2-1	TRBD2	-	CASSLLAGGRENEQFF	TGTGCCAGCAGTTTACTAGCGGGGGGGCGGGAGAATGAGCAGTTCTTC
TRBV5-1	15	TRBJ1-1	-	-	CASSLEPGAGTEAFF	TGCGCCAGCAGCTTGGAACCCGGAGCGGGGACTGAAGCTTTCTTT
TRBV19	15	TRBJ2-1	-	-	CASRALRGDYNEQFF	TGTGCCAGTAGGGCCTTGCGGGGTGACTACAATGAGCAGTTCTTC
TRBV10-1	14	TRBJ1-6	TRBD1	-	CASSESTGGTPLHF	TGCGCCAGCAGTGAGAGTACAGGGGGAACACCCCTCCACTTT
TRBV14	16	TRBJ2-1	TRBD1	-	CASSQGPGGPYNEQFF	TGTGCCAGCAGCCAGGGCCCAGGGGGACCCTACAATGAGCAGTTCTTC
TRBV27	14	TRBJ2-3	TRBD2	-	CASRGRGGLDTQYF	TGTGCCAGCAGAGGACGGGGGGGGTTGGATACGCAGTATTTT
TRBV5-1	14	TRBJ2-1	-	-	CASSLIGGGNEQFF	TGCGCCAGCAGCTTGATAGGGGGGGGGAATGAGCAGTTCTTC
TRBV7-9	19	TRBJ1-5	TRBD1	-	CASSLGTEIGPYSNQPQHF	TGTGCCAGCAGCCTCGGGACAGAGATAGGTCCTTATAGCAATCAGCCCCAGCATTTT
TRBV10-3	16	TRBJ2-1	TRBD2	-	CAISPQTSGDYNEQFF	TGTGCCATCAGTCCCCAGACTAGCGGGGACTACAATGAGCAGTTCTTC
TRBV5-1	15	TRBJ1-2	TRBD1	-	CASSLFRTGDYGYTF	TGCGCCAGCAGCTTGTTCAGGACAGGGGACTATGGCTACACCTTC
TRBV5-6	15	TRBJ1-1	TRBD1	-	CASSSLPGGNTEAFF	TGTGCCAGCAGCTCCCTGCCAGGGGGGAACACTGAAGCTTTCTTT
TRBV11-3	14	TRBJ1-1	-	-	CASSLSGVNTEAFF	TGTGCCAGCAGCTTAAGTGGGGTGAACACTGAAGCTTTCTTT
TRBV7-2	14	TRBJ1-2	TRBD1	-	CASSLEGRGRGYTF	TGTGCCAGCAGCTTAGAGGGCAGGGGGCGAGGCTACACCTTC
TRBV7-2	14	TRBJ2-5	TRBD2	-	CASSFAGGQETQYF	TGTGCCAGCAGCTTTGCGGGGGGGCAAGAGACCCAGTACTTC
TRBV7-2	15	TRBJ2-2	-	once	CASSSPTVNTGELFF	TGTGCCAGCAGCTCCCCGACTGTTAACACCGGGGAGCTGTTTTTT
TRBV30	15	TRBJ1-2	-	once	CAWSSVARRNYGYTF	TGTGCCTGGAGTTCTGTTGCGCGCAGAAATTATGGCTACACCTTC
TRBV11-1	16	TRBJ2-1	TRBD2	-	CASSHSSGGAYNEQFF	TGTGCCAGCAGCCATTCTAGCGGGGGGGCCTACAATGAGCAGTTCTTC
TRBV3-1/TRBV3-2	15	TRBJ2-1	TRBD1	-	CASSFSRGPINEQFF	TGTGCCAGCAGCTTCTCTAGGGGGCCCATCAATGAGCAGTTCTTC
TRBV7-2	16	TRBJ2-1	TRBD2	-	CASTRGSAGGQNEQFF	TGTGCCAGCACCCGCGGGTCAGCGGGGGGGCAAAATGAGCAGTTCTTC
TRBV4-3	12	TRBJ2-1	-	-	CASSQDNNEQFF	TGCGCCAGCAGCCAAGATAACAATGAGCAGTTCTTC